This entry lists 3 T cell receptor beta chains sequenced from one sample in a study of T cells in women clearing cervical HPV infection. The protocol was immunoSEQ multiplex PCR, while the TCRdb copy is restricted to in-frame clones and leaves out a portion. The sample has 40,000 to 55,000 clones. Sequenced sample: blood buffy coat. The receptors derive from a woman aged 18 to 69 with a cervical HPV16 infection that either progressed to CIN3+ or cleared (not recorded which).

The CDR3 sequence is CASSLLAGRGGIYNEQFF. The CDR3 DNA, read in part, is TGCGCCAGCAGCTTGCTGGCGGGGCGGGGGGGCATCTACAATGAG. The rearrangement joins TRBV5-1 to TRBJ2-1; the match to TRBD2 covers 9 bases. The CDR3 end lies 3 residues beyond the end of the read and is filled in from the germline J gene. The germline V gene encodes CDR1 SGHRS and CDR2 YFSETQ. After removal of 1 base from V and 3 bases from J, the junction contained 11 bases not matched to a gene. The CDR3 is made up of 18 amino acids.

As for this clone: The sequenced fragment ends 3 residues before the CDR3 boundary, so the rest is inferred from the germline J gene. The V call is TRBV27, the J call TRBJ2-1; TRBD2 agrees at 16 bases. There are 18 residues in the CDR3. Unmatched junction bases numbered 10, after V lost 5 bases and J lost 6 bases. From germline, CDR1 is MNHEY and CDR2 SMNVEV (reference sequence). This chain's CDR3 is CASSTPGTSGGAPNEQFF. CDR3 DNA (partial): TGTGCCAGCAGTACCCCCGGGACTAGCGGGGGGGCACCCAATGAG.

As to this clone: Read coverage stops 3 residues before the CDR3 terminus; the germline J gene supplies the remainder. The chain recombines TRBV12-3 or TRBV12-4 with TRBJ1-1; 9 nucleotides agree with TRBD1. The trim removed 5 bases at V and 5 bases at J, leaving 6 bases unmatched. There are 14 residues in the CDR3. CDR3 in amino acids: CASSPDRGRTEAFF. The CDR3 DNA, read in part, is TGTGCCAGCAGTCCGGACAGGGGTCGGACTGAA.